These 30 T cell receptor beta chains came from one sample sequenced in a study of blood T cell repertoires in COVID-19. Libraries were prepared by immunoSEQ multiplex PCR; TCRdb keeps only in-frame clonotypes and omits some of them. The table lists 200,000 to 300,000 clones, approximately 87% of them singletons, with about 9.1% in the top ten. Sequenced input: peripheral blood. The source is a human donor in a cohort sampled during active COVID-19.

The rearrangement joins TRBV6-1 to TRBJ2-5; D is perhaps TRBD2 (5 bases). This CDR3 is built from 12 residues. V was shortened by 0 bases and J by 10 bases, with 9 bases between the two germline ends. The germline V gene has CDR1 MNHNS and CDR2 SASEGT. The CDR3 region is CASSEARVGQYF. The CDR3 region has the DNA TGTGCCAGCAGTGAAGCGCGGGTGGGCCAGTACTTC.

This clone was found a few times. The CDR3 bases are TGTGCCAGCAGTGAGACGACAGGAGTCTCCTACGAGCAGTACTTC. As protein: CASSETTGVSYEQYF. The rearrangement uses TRBV2 and TRBJ2-7, with D possibly matching TRBD1 (6 bases). V dropped 3 bases and J dropped 0 bases, with 12 bases sitting between them. The CDR3 consists of 15 residues. Germline V gives CDR1 SNHLY, CDR2 FYNNEI.

This clone was detected once. The V and J genes are TRBV5-5 and TRBJ2-7, with a weak D call TRBD1 (6 bases). The CDR3 runs to 15 residues. Germline V gene lookup returns CDR1 SGHKS and CDR2 YYEKEE (reference sequence). V lost 0 bases and J 6 bases, leaving 16 bases between the germline ends. The CDR3 sequence: CASSLAVGATGEQYF. For the CDR3, the DNA is TGTGCCAGCAGCTTGGCAGTGGGAGCGACAGGCGAGCAGTACTTC.

The chain employs TRBV7-6 and TRBJ2-5; TRBD2 matches 10 bases. V shed 1 base, J shed 5 bases, and the junction held 16 bases outside the gene matches. CDR3 length equals 19 residues. Germline loops: CDR1 SGHVS, CDR2 FNYEAQ. The CDR3 spells CASSLVDSSGSLVAETQYF. The DNA for the CDR3 is TGTGCCAGCAGCTTAGTCGATTCTAGCGGGAGTTTAGTAGCGGAGACCCAGTACTTC. The variable domain in full, completed from reference TRBV7-6 and TRBJ2-5, reads GAGVSQSPRYKVTKRGQDVALRCDPISGHVSLYWYRQALGQGPEFLTYFNYEAQQDKSGLPNDRFSAERPEGSISTLTIQRTEQRDSAMYRCASSLVDSSGSLVAETQYFGPGTRLLVL.

This rearrangement joins TRBV4-2 to TRBJ1-1; weak D call: TRBD1 (5 bases). CDR3 length: 15 amino acids. Germline values: CDR1 LGHNA, CDR2 YNFKEQ. The germline V and J ends were trimmed by 4 bases and 1 base, with 13 bases remaining between them. The DNA of the CDR3 is TGTGCCAGCAGCCGCCCAGGGATTCAGAACACTGAAGCTTTCTTT. Amino acids: CASSRPGIQNTEAFF.

The chain links TRBV29-1 to TRBJ1-3; TRBD1 might be the D (5 bases). The CDR3 is 13 residues long. Germline assignment: CDR1 SQVTM and CDR2 ANQGSEA. V was pared by 6 bases and J by 2 bases, with 11 bases between. The CDR3 here is CSVIGGTGNTIYF. The CDR3 coding sequence is TGCAGCGTAATTGGGGGGACTGGAAACACCATATATTTT.

This sequence joins TRBV3-1 (or the pseudogene TRBV3-2) and TRBJ2-1; D is possibly TRBD1 (8 bases). The CDR3 length is 16 residues. Trimming took 4 bases from V and 6 from J, leaving 19 bases between them. CDR1 is LGHDT and CDR2 is YNNKEL in the germline V gene (reference sequence). The CDR3 here is CASSRAGQGAVNEQFF. DNA of the CDR3: TGTGCCAGCAGCCGAGCGGGGCAGGGGGCGGTCAATGAGCAGTTCTTC.

In this sample, this clone turned up once. The rearrangement links TRBV5-1 to TRBJ1-1, with D hard to call. The CDR3 consists of 13 residues. Germline CDR1 reads SGHRS; CDR2 reads YFSETQ. The V and J ends lost 1 base and 3 bases respectively, with 7 bases between them. Written as DNA, the CDR3 is TGCGCCAGCAGCTTGACAGAACACACTGAAGCTTTCTTT. As protein: CASSLTEHTEAFF.

This clone was seen a single time. The CDR3 bases are TGTGCCAGCAGCGGACGCGAGCTAGCGGGAATCAATGAGCAGTTCTTC. Its protein product is CASSGRELAGINEQFF. The chain couples TRBV7-2 to TRBJ2-1, with 9 bases aligning to TRBD2. CDR3 length: 16 amino acids. The germline V gene encodes CDR1 SGHTA and CDR2 FQGNSA. V lost 5 bases, J lost 6 bases, and 11 bases stayed unmatched.

This rearrangement joins TRBV6-5 to TRBJ1-2; 10 nucleotides match TRBD1. This CDR3 has 14 amino acids. V dropped 6 bases and J dropped 4; count of bases not matched to a gene: 5. Germline values: CDR1 MNHEY, CDR2 SVGAGI. The CDR3 sequence: CASRGTGVGYGYTF. For the CDR3, the DNA is TGTGCCAGCAGGGGGACAGGGGTCGGCTATGGCTACACCTTC.

V usage is TRBV19 and J usage is TRBJ2-3, with 9 bases that match TRBD2. CDR1 is LNHDA and CDR2 is SQIVND in the germline V gene (reference sequence). The CDR3 contains 14 residues. V gave up 1 base and J gave up 14 bases; unmatched junction bases: 10. This CDR3 is CASSIGGLAGPRYF. Here the CDR3 DNA reads TGTGCCAGTAGTATAGGTGGTCTAGCGGGGCCTCGGTATTTT.

The chain joins TRBV2 to TRBJ2-5, with a tentative D call TRBD1 (6 bases). Germline CDR1 SNHLY, CDR2 FYNNEI. The CDR3 has 14 amino acids. Trimming took off 4 bases at V and 1 base at J, with 10 bases between the two ends. The CDR3 DNA sequence: TGTGCCAGCAGTGTAGGGACACCCCAAGAGACCCAGTACTTC. Translated: CASSVGTPQETQYF.

The chain is built from TRBV4-1 and TRBJ1-5; D is unclear. The CDR3 extends over 14 amino acids. Trimming stripped 1 base from V and 5 bases from J, with 9 bases between. CDR1 is MGHRA and CDR2 is YSYEKL in the germline V gene. In nucleotides, the CDR3 is TGCGCCAGCAGCCAAGGGGCGAGAGATCAGCCCCAGCATTTT. Translated, it gives CASSQGARDQPQHF.

The chain has TRBV6-2 or TRBV6-3 and TRBJ2-2; TRBD1 matches at 7 bases. The germline V gene has CDR1 MNHEY and CDR2 SVGEGT. The length of the CDR3 is 14 residues. Trimming took 2 bases from V and 7 from J; bases not matched to a gene: 4. As DNA, the CDR3 is TGTGCCAGCAGTTACGGGCAGGGGGTCGGGGAGCTGTTTTTT. Translated: CASSYGQGVGELFF.

This chain joins TRBV29-1 and TRBJ2-7; D is possibly TRBD1 (6 bases). CDR1 and CDR2 from the germline V gene are SQVTM and ANQGSEA. Trimming stripped 7 bases from V and 2 bases from J, with 21 bases between. The length of the CDR3 is 15 residues. The DNA for the CDR3 is TGCAGCGCCGCCCCCGACTACAGGGAAGCCTACGAGCAGTACTTC. It translates to CSAAPDYREAYEQYF.

The chain recombines TRBV28 with TRBJ1-5; 7 bases are shared with TRBD1. V lost 5 bases and J lost 4; bases outside the gene matches: 14. The CDR3 runs to 17 residues. Germline V CDR1 and CDR2: MDHEN, SYDVKM. CDR3 amino acids: CASSTPETGSWNQPQHF. The CDR3 nucleotides read TGTGCCAGCAGTACCCCCGAGACAGGGTCTTGGAATCAGCCCCAGCATTTT.

The chain is built from TRBV6-2 or TRBV6-3 and TRBJ2-1; 13 bases line up with TRBD2. Looked up from germline, CDR1 is MNHEY and CDR2 is SVGEGT. V lost 3 bases and J lost 5; bases outside the gene matches: 10. The CDR3 length is 18 residues. The CDR3 DNA reads TGTGCCAGCAGTTATTTAGGCGGGACTAGCGGGATGGACAATGAGCAGTTCTTC. Its translation: CASSYLGGTSGMDNEQFF.

The CDR3 here is CASSRTGLNTEAFF. The CDR3 DNA reads as TGTGCCAGCAGTCGGACAGGTTTGAACACTGAAGCTTTCTTT. The chain is built from TRBV6-5 and TRBJ1-1; 7 positions match TRBD1. The CDR3 has 14 amino acids. V lost 5 bases, J lost 0 bases, and 3 bases stayed unmatched. Germline values: CDR1 MNHEY, CDR2 SVGAGI.

The V call is TRBV12-5, the J call TRBJ2-5, with TRBD1 as a possible D gene (5 bases). V lost 0 bases to trimming and J lost 1 base, with 12 bases between them. This CDR3 has 16 residues. Germline V gene lookup returns CDR1 LGHNT and CDR2 FRNRAP. The CDR3 reads CASGLVLGHAQETQYF. CDR3 nucleotides: TGTGCTAGTGGTTTGGTACTCGGACACGCCCAAGAGACCCAGTACTTC.

The rearrangement uses TRBV24-1 and TRBJ2-2, with TRBD2 matching 8 bases. J gave up 4 bases and V 4 bases, and 7 bases lay outside the gene matches. The CDR3 runs to 16 residues. From germline, CDR1 is KGHDR and CDR2 SFDVKD. CDR3 DNA: TGTGCCACCAGTGACCCGAGCGGGAGTGGCACCGGGGAGCTGTTTTTT. This gives the protein CATSDPSGSGTGELFF.

The rearrangement joins TRBV27 to TRBJ2-7; 7 bases are a match to TRBD1. V gave up 5 bases and J gave up 7 bases; unmatched junction bases: 5. This CDR3 is built from 12 residues. The germline CDR1 and CDR2 sequences are MNHEY and SMNVEV (reference sequence). This CDR3 is CASSPTGVEQYF. The CDR3 nucleotides are TGTGCCAGCAGTCCAACAGGGGTTGAGCAGTACTTC.

A few counts support this clone. The chain combines TRBV5-6 with TRBJ2-1, with D possibly being TRBD1 (5 bases). Trimming pared 3 bases from V and 4 bases from J, leaving 8 bases between. Germline assignment: CDR1 SGHDT and CDR2 YYEEEE. The CDR3 loop spans 13 amino acids. CDR3 DNA: TGTGCCAGCAGCTCCTCAGGGTACAATGAGCAGTTCTTC. It specifies CASSSSGYNEQFF.

The chain combines TRBV28 with TRBJ2-7; D is ambiguous. The CDR3 runs to 14 residues. Germline V gene data show CDR1 as MDHEN and CDR2 as SYDVKM. V lost 5 bases and J lost 5, with 16 bases in between. This CDR3 reads CASSPRPTFHEQYF. CDR3 bases: TGTGCCAGCAGTCCCCGGCCGACTTTCCACGAGCAGTACTTC.

CDR3 in DNA: TGTGCCAGCAGTTACTCGATGGCAGGGGGCCGTCAGCCCCAGCATTTT. Protein sequence: CASSYSMAGGRQPQHF. The chain employs TRBV6-2 or TRBV6-3 and TRBJ1-5; 8 bases map to TRBD1. The CDR3 length is 16 residues. Germline assignment: CDR1 MNHEY and CDR2 SVGEGT. The V gene end was trimmed by 0 bases and the J gene end by 6 bases; junction bases not matched to a gene: 7.

A note on this clone: The junction shows a germline mismatch at one end, possibly a read error. As DNA, the CDR3 is TGTGCTAGCAGCTTAGTTGGGGGGAACGTGAATGAGCAGTTCTTC. Its protein product is CASSLVGGNVNEQFF. The chain links TRBV7-7 to TRBJ2-1, with D tentatively TRBD2 (6 bases). CDR3 length: 15 residues. CDR1 is SSHAT and CDR2 is FNYEAQ in the germline V gene (reference sequence).

The chain carries TRBV2 and TRBJ2-3, with D possibly being TRBD1 (5 bases). CDR1 is SNHLY, CDR2 FYNNEI, per germline. The CDR3 runs 14 residues. V gave up 3 bases and J gave up 4 bases, with 11 bases separating them. In DNA form, the CDR3 reads TGTGCCAGCAGTGAGGAAAGGGGTGCAGATACGCAGTATTTT. This translates into CASSEERGADTQYF.

This chain links TRBV6-5 with TRBJ2-1, with 10 positions matching TRBD2. There are 15 residues in the CDR3. Looked up from germline, CDR1 is MNHEY and CDR2 is SVGAGI. Trimming took 5 bases from V and 4 from J; bases not matched to a gene: 5. Written as DNA, the CDR3 is TGTGCCAGCAGTAACGTAGCGGGAGGTTACAATGAGCAGTTCTTC. Translated: CASSNVAGGYNEQFF.

The chain couples TRBV7-2 to TRBJ1-2; D not resolved. Trimming took off 0 bases at V and 4 bases at J, with 12 bases between the two ends. The CDR3 totals 15 residues. The germline V gene encodes CDR1 SGHTA and CDR2 FQGNSA. CDR3 sequence: CASSLANKAGYGYTF. CDR3 DNA: TGTGCCAGCAGCTTAGCGAACAAAGCGGGCTATGGCTACACCTTC.

The V call is TRBV18, the J call TRBJ2-2; D may be TRBD2 (6 bases). CDR1 is KGHSH, CDR2 LQKENI, per germline. Trimming left V 3 bases short and J 1 base short, with 21 bases between. This CDR3 comprises 19 residues. The CDR3 loop reads CASSPLPVILRGNTGELFF. In DNA form, the CDR3 reads TGTGCCAGCTCACCTCTCCCGGTAATATTGCGGGGGAACACCGGGGAGCTGTTTTTT.

This clone was detected once. The V call is TRBV18, the J call TRBJ2-1; 7 nucleotides agree with TRBD1. Germline CDR1 KGHSH, CDR2 LQKENI. The CDR3 loop spans 16 amino acids. Trimming took 4 bases from V and 5 from J; bases not matched to a gene: 11. CDR3 loop: CASSQSDRVNDNEQFF. CDR3 DNA sequence: TGTGCCAGCTCACAATCAGACAGGGTGAACGACAATGAGCAGTTCTTC.